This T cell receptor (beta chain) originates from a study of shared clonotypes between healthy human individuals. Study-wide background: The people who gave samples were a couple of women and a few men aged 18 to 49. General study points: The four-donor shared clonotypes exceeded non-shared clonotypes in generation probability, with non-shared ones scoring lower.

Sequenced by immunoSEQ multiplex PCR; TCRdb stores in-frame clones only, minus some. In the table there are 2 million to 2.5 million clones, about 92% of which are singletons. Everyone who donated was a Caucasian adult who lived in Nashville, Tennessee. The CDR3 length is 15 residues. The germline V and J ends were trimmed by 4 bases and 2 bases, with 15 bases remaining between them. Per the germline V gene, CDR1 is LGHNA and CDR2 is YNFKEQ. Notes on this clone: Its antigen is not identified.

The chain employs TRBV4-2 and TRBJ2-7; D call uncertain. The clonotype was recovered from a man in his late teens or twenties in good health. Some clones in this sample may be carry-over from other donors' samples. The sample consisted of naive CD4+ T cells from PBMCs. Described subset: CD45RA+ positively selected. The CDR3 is CASSPDRIATYEQYF. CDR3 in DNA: TGTGCCAGCAGCCCAGATAGGATAGCCACCTACGAGCAGTACTTC.